The TCR beta chain described here comes from a study of blood T cell repertoires in COVID-19. On the study more broadly: Samples representing acute and convalescent COVID-19 were sourced from the United States, Italy and Spain.

In the source study's methods: Amplification from reference gene primers served as the basis for estimated nucleated cell counts. The repertoire was sequenced with immunoSEQ multiplex PCR; TCRdb's copy has only in-frame clones and lacks some. D and trimming come from the DNA, and the V and J calls and clone size come from that table. The table has approximately 230,000 clones, around 80% seen once. The sequence derives from a man in his forties or fifties who had recovered from COVID-19. Source material: PBMCs or T cells enriched from blood (not recorded which).

Written as DNA, the CDR3 is TGTGCCAGCTCCCGGGGGGCGGTAACCTACGAGCAGTACTTC. Amino acid sequence: CASSRGAVTYEQYF. The chain links TRBV18 to TRBJ2-7; D is perhaps TRBD2 (7 bases). V was cut by 6 bases and J by 2 bases, with 14 bases left in between. The germline gives CDR1 KGHSH, CDR2 LQKENI. This CDR3 is 14 amino acids long.